This entry is about one T cell receptor beta chain. As yet, its antigen is unknown. This record comes from a study of CD4 T cells in relation to SARS-CoV-2 and coronaviruses. Regarding the study as a whole: Culture-expanded clones reflect memory recall rather than primary priming during culture.

Naive or memory CD4+ cells were cultured 1:1 with T cell-depleted PBMCs plus CEF. V lost 2 bases to trimming and J lost 3 bases; unmatched junction nucleotides: 5. The germline V gene has CDR1 SGHDN and CDR2 FVKESK. The CDR3 sequence is 16 residues long. Using immunoSEQ multiplex PCR, the repertoire was profiled, and TCRdb retains in-frame clones only, with some absent. In the table there are 41,000 or so clones, 84% of which are singletons. The sample was naive CD4+ T cells from PBMCs, cultured in vitro. Subset in this sample: naive CD4+ T cells isolated by negative enrichment. The receptor's source is an adult with COVID-19. The rearrangement uses TRBV14 and TRBJ2-1; 9 nucleotides agree with TRBD2. The CDR3 DNA is TGTGCCAGCAGCCAAAATAGCGGGAGACGCTACAATGAGCAGTTCTTC. This encodes CASSQNSGRRYNEQFF.